These 18 T cell receptor beta chains share one sample of origin, sequenced in a study of blood T cell repertoires in COVID-19. TCRdb's copy holds only in-frame clones and misses some; the assay was immunoSEQ multiplex PCR. The sample records about 350,000 clones, around nine tenths being singletons. Sequencing was performed on PBMCs or T cells enriched from blood (not recorded which). Every receptor here comes from a woman under 40 who had been exposed to COVID-19.

The gene calls are TRBV28 and TRBJ2-1, with D hard to call. Trimming pared 6 bases from V and 6 bases from J, leaving 6 bases between. The germline gives CDR1 MDHEN, CDR2 SYDVKM. The CDR3 runs 11 residues. The CDR3: CASSRSNEQFF. The CDR3 DNA reads TGTGCCAGCAGCCGGAGCAATGAGCAGTTCTTC.

The chain recombines TRBV27 with TRBJ2-1; 9 bases agree with TRBD2. Trimming removed 1 base from V and 0 bases from J; junction bases left unmatched: 4. This CDR3 contains 17 residues. Germline assignment: CDR1 MNHEY and CDR2 SMNVEV (reference sequence). The CDR3 protein is CASSLFRLADSYNEQFF. The CDR3 DNA follows: TGTGCCAGCAGTTTATTTCGACTAGCGGACTCCTACAATGAGCAGTTCTTC.

The genes are TRBV3-1 (or the pseudogene TRBV3-2) and TRBJ1-4, with TRBD1 matching 10 bases. The V gene end was trimmed by 4 bases and the J gene end by 7 bases; junction bases not matched to a gene: 6. This CDR3 spans 15 amino acids. Germline CDR1 reads LGHDT; CDR2 reads YNNKEL (reference sequence). The CDR3 coding sequence is TGTGCCAGCAGCCTTGGGAGGACAGGGGGTGAAAAACTGTTTTTT. Its translation is CASSLGRTGGEKLFF.

Only one count was recorded for this clone. The chain combines TRBV5-1 with TRBJ2-1; possible D gene TRBD1, 5 bases. With 1 base removed from V and 4 bases from J, the gap between germline ends came to 15 bases. The CDR3 is 16 residues long. Per the germline V gene, CDR1 is SGHRS and CDR2 is YFSETQ. CDR3 amino acids: CASSLSISRGYNEQFF. The DNA of the CDR3 is TGCGCCAGCAGCTTGTCAATCTCTAGGGGTTACAATGAGCAGTTCTTC.

The V and J genes are TRBV28 and TRBJ2-1; 8 nucleotides line up with TRBD2. Trimming took 3 bases from V and 6 from J; bases not matched to a gene: 7. The germline gives CDR1 MDHEN, CDR2 SYDVKM. The CDR3 is 15 residues long. CDR3: CASSLEASGSNEQFF. CDR3 nucleotide sequence: TGTGCCAGCAGTTTGGAGGCTAGCGGGTCCAATGAGCAGTTCTTC.

The chain recombines TRBV7-2 with TRBJ2-7, with TRBD1 matching 10 bases. The germline V gene encodes CDR1 SGHTA and CDR2 FQGNSA. The CDR3 consists of 14 residues. J was trimmed by 9 bases and V by 7 bases; bases with no gene match: 12. CDR3 residues: CASNRQGALGGQYF. CDR3 bases: TGTGCCAGCAACCGACAGGGGGCTCTAGGGGGGCAGTACTTC.

V gene TRBV5-1 combines with J gene TRBJ1-6; 7 bases map to TRBD1. The CDR3 totals 15 residues. Germline CDR1 is SGHRS and CDR2 is YFSETQ. V dropped 4 bases and J dropped 5; count of bases not matched to a gene: 6. DNA of the CDR3: TGCGCCAGCAGCCCTCGACAGGGTGATAATTCACCCCTCCACTTT. Translation: CASSPRQGDNSPLHF.

The J gene is TRBJ2-7, the V gene TRBV28; tentative D call: TRBD1 (6 bases). V was clipped by 8 bases and J by 3 bases, with 20 bases between them. The CDR3 sequence is 15 residues long. The germline V gene encodes CDR1 MDHEN and CDR2 SYDVKM. The CDR3 DNA follows: TGTGCCAGCCGCACCACAGGGACAAGATTCTACGAGCAGTACTTC. Encoded protein: CASRTTGTRFYEQYF.

The chain employs TRBV27 and TRBJ1-1; 7 bases map to TRBD1. This CDR3 has 15 amino acids. Germline CDR1 MNHEY, CDR2 SMNVEV (reference sequence). The J segment lost 1 base and the V segment lost 10 bases, leaving 12 bases of the junction unmatched. The chain's CDR3 is CAIQLARDRNTEAFF. CDR3 sequence (DNA): TGTGCCATCCAGCTCGCCCGGGACAGGAACACTGAAGCTTTCTTT.

V and J are TRBV9 and TRBJ1-5; D is undetermined. V lost 0 bases and J lost 3, with 10 bases in between. The CDR3 contains 15 residues. Germline CDR1 and CDR2: SGDLS and YYNGEE. Here the CDR3 reads CASSVESGDNQPQHF. The CDR3 region has the DNA TGTGCCAGCAGCGTAGAGAGTGGTGACAATCAGCCCCAGCATTTT.

This clone is a singleton in its sample. The chain links TRBV28 to TRBJ2-7; TRBD2 aligns across 13 bases. From germline, CDR1 is MDHEN and CDR2 SYDVKM. The CDR3 contains 16 residues. V lost 10 bases, J lost 2 bases, and 11 bases stayed unmatched. CDR3: CATSLRGLAGAYEQYF. Written as DNA, the CDR3 is TGTGCCACGTCTCTTCGAGGACTAGCGGGAGCCTACGAGCAGTACTTC.

This sequence joins TRBV5-8 and TRBJ2-7; 8 bases align to TRBD1. Germline V CDR1 and CDR2: SGHTS, YDEGEE. V shed 4 bases and J 2 bases; nucleotides not matched to a gene: 8. The CDR3 is 15 amino acids. CDR3: CASSEGDRRPYEQYF. The CDR3 nucleotides read TGTGCCAGCAGCGAGGGGGACAGGCGCCCCTACGAGCAGTACTTC.

To note about this clone: This same CDR3 is encoded by further DNA sequences in the sample. The rearrangement joins TRBV18 to TRBJ1-5; D ambiguous. V gave up 5 bases and J gave up 5 bases, with 7 bases separating them. CDR1 is KGHSH, CDR2 LQKENI, per germline. The CDR3 contains 12 residues. In DNA, the CDR3 is TGTGCCAGCTCATCCGGGGATCAGCCCCAGCATTTT. It translates to CASSSGDQPQHF.

The J gene is TRBJ2-1, the V gene TRBV5-8, with TRBD1 identical over 8 bases. This CDR3 region has 15 residues. Germline CDR1 SGHTS, CDR2 YDEGEE. Trimming at V came to 4 bases and at J to 3 bases, leaving 6 bases not matched to a gene. For the CDR3, the DNA is TGTGCCAGCAGCGTGGACAGGGTGGACTACAATGAGCAGTTCTTC. It is translated as CASSVDRVDYNEQFF.

This chain uses TRBV28 with TRBJ2-5; D is uncertain. CDR3 length: 12 residues. V lost 3 bases and J 3 bases, leaving 5 bases between the germline ends. Germline lookup yields CDR1 MDHEN and CDR2 SYDVKM. CDR3 in amino acids: CASSFREETQYF. In nucleotides, the CDR3 is TGTGCCAGCAGTTTCCGAGAAGAGACCCAGTACTTC.

The chain recombines TRBV12-5 with TRBJ2-7; no firm D call. Per the germline V gene, CDR1 is LGHNT and CDR2 is FRNRAP. The V end lost 1 base, the J end lost 5 bases, and 6 bases lay between the germline ends. The CDR3 extends over 12 amino acids. The CDR3, as DNA: TGTGCTAGTGGTTTGGACCTAGACGAGCAGTACTTC. Protein product: CASGLDLDEQYF.

In this sample, this clone turned up a few times. DNA of the CDR3: TGTGCCAGCCACAGAGGGGGGGCTAATGAAAAACTGTTTTTT. Translating it yields CASHRGGANEKLFF. The rearrangement links TRBV28 to TRBJ1-4; D might be TRBD1 (6 bases). The V gene's germline CDR1 is MDHEN and CDR2 SYDVKM. The CDR3 is 14 residues long. Trimming stripped 8 bases from V and 3 bases from J, with 13 bases between.

A few counts support this clone. The chain couples TRBV18 to TRBJ2-1, with D maybe TRBD1 (6 bases). Trimming took 3 bases from V and 0 from J, leaving 12 bases between them. The CDR3 has 16 amino acids. The germline V gene encodes CDR1 KGHSH and CDR2 LQKENI. The CDR3, as DNA: TGTGCCAGCTCACCCCTCGACAGGCCCTCCTACAATGAGCAGTTCTTC. Its protein product is CASSPLDRPSYNEQFF.